This TCR beta chain was observed in a study of T cells in Graves' hyperthyroidism and ophthalmopathy. Germline-derived CDR1 and CDR2 are SGHNT and YENEEA. V was cut by 5 bases and J by 6 bases, with 12 bases left in between. The CDR3 has 13 residues. From RNA transcripts, TCR beta CDR3 regions were amplified. First-round RT-PCR targeting the TCR CDR3 was performed with the HTBI primer set. TCRdb redid the calling of the multiplex PCR reads with MiXCR, one entry per CDR3 protein. The sample consists of 600,000 to 650,000 distinct CDR3 sequences, less than 25% of them appearing once. The J gene is TRBJ2-3, the V gene TRBV11-3; D unclear. This TCR was sampled from a man aged 30 to 39 with Graves' ophthalmopathy. Sequenced material: blood. CDR3 region: CASSPHVMDTQYF. The CDR3 coding sequence is TGTGCCAGCAGCCCCCACGTGATGGATACGCAGTATTTT.